This entry describes one T cell receptor (beta chain). It has no known antigen specificity. It has no much larger one-base neighbor in the sample; base qualities were not kept. This entry comes from a study of blood T cells in healthy people across ages (dated by TCRdb to 2014 to 2015). For the study in its entirety: In model experiments, template switching captured about one uniquely barcoded TCR beta cDNA molecule for every two T cells. Two additional independent replicas of 1 million unique cDNA reads from the same blood draw were analyzed for two donors (one aged 18 to 30 and one aged 80 or older). Donors were grouped into four age groups: young (average 16 years), middle-aged (39), aged (roughly 62) and long-lived (just over 80). To avoid experimental bias, donors of different ages were distributed randomly across sequencing lanes. To track age-related changes in TCR beta repertoire diversity, the study relied on deep sequencing normalized with unique cDNA molecular identifiers. Broader findings and caveats from the paper: Observed TCR beta diversity per million T cells fell roughly linearly with age, and a significant reduction was already apparent by age roughly 40. Conclusive comparison of naive and antigen-experienced compartments was prevented by the profiling of bulk unsorted PBMCs. Estimates of total diversity based on one million sequenced T cells were considered lower bounds and underestimates. Because the CMV infection status of the donors was unknown, age-related changes in expanded clonotypes may potentially have been confounded. Observed TCR beta diversity correlated strongly with the percentage of naive T cells measured by flow cytometry. Compared with the aged group, the long-lived group had more naive CD4+ T cells, fewer expanded clones and increased TCR diversity, a pattern suggesting age selection.

V is clipped by 7 bases and J by 1 base, and the sequence between their germline boundaries is 13 bases long. CDR1 and CDR2 were assigned from the germline V gene as MNHEY and SVGEGT. The CDR3 has 15 amino acids, counting the end cysteine and phenylalanine. The entry retains the CDR3 DNA only, 45 bases that are in frame from base 1. The method behind the library was 5' RACE. This sample was sequenced with an Illumina HiSeq 2500. A second PCR of about 6 to 12 cycles was run with a J-beta primer mix and a sample-barcoded 5' primer. A unique molecular identifier was introduced onto each TCR beta cDNA molecule by a template-switch 5' adaptor carrying 12 random nucleotides. At least 2.5 million CDR3-containing paired-end reads were obtained from each sample. All of the RNA was converted into first-strand cDNA using the Mint cDNA synthesis kit, with a TRBC-specific oligonucleotide serving as the primer. Following uracil-DNA glycosylase treatment, a first 18-cycle PCR with universal primers M1SS and BC2_uni_R was performed on all cDNA. As for the original processing: For normalization, 1 million high-quality reads were randomly selected from each sample, with every read carrying a distinct molecular identifier. Instead of being binned into consensus sequences, reads with shared molecular identifiers were discarded. MiTCR, with a Q25 quality threshold and the strictest error-elimination algorithm, was used for CDR3 identification, clonotype clustering and error correction. Lower-bound total TCR beta diversity was estimated with a nonparametric unseen species model using Euler transformation. In-frame beta chains were kept once TCRdb had trimmed the public reads at Q25 with fastp and called clones with MiXCR. Each entry merges the rows of one CDR3 protein and shows their most common DNA and genes. None of the V and J calls come from the authors' own analysis; TCRdb made them. The sample data list some 900,000 distinct CDR3 sequences, and 25% to 35% of these were observed just once. Roughly a sixth of the sample lies in the top ten.

The approximately 39 donors, aged about 6 to 90 years, were systemically healthy Caucasian individuals from Russia. About 10 milliliters of peripheral blood were collected from each donor into EDTA-treated Vacutainer tubes. Ficoll-Paque density-gradient centrifugation was used to isolate PBMCs, with at least 7 million obtained per sample. Trizol reagent was used to extract total RNA from the PBMCs, yielding at least 5.5 micrograms per sample. For every donor, flow cytometry on a PBMC aliquot measured the percentage of naive CD45RAhigh/CD27high T cells. This receptor was obtained from a woman over 75 in good health. The rearrangement joined TRBV6-2 or TRBV6-3 to TRBJ2-2; a weak D assignment points to TRBD1 (5 bases agree). The sequenced sample consisted of blood. The CDR3 protein is CASISTQVNTGELFF. The nucleotide sequence reads TGTGCCAGCATCAGTACACAGGTGAACACCGGGGAGCTGTTTTTT.